This T cell receptor beta chain was identified during a study of cytomegalovirus exposure and HLA in healthy donors. V was clipped by 11 bases and J by 4 bases, with 23 bases between them. The CDR3 contains 15 residues. From germline, CDR1 is MNHNS and CDR2 SASEGT. The study ran its PCR with 60 Vbeta and 13 Jbeta primers. Method: immunoSEQ multiplex PCR; TCRdb's copy keeps in-frame clones and lacks some. This sample yields approximately 180,000 clones, of which 60% to 80% are seen a single time; 6.3% belongs to the top ten. The sequencing input was PBMCs. This chain connects TRBV6-1 to TRBJ1-1, with D hard to call. This TCR came from a man in his forties or fifties in good health and CMV-seropositive. The CDR3 is CAVKGRGRFGTEAFF. In nucleotides, the CDR3 is TGTGCCGTGAAGGGCCGGGGAAGGTTTGGCACTGAAGCTTTCTTT.